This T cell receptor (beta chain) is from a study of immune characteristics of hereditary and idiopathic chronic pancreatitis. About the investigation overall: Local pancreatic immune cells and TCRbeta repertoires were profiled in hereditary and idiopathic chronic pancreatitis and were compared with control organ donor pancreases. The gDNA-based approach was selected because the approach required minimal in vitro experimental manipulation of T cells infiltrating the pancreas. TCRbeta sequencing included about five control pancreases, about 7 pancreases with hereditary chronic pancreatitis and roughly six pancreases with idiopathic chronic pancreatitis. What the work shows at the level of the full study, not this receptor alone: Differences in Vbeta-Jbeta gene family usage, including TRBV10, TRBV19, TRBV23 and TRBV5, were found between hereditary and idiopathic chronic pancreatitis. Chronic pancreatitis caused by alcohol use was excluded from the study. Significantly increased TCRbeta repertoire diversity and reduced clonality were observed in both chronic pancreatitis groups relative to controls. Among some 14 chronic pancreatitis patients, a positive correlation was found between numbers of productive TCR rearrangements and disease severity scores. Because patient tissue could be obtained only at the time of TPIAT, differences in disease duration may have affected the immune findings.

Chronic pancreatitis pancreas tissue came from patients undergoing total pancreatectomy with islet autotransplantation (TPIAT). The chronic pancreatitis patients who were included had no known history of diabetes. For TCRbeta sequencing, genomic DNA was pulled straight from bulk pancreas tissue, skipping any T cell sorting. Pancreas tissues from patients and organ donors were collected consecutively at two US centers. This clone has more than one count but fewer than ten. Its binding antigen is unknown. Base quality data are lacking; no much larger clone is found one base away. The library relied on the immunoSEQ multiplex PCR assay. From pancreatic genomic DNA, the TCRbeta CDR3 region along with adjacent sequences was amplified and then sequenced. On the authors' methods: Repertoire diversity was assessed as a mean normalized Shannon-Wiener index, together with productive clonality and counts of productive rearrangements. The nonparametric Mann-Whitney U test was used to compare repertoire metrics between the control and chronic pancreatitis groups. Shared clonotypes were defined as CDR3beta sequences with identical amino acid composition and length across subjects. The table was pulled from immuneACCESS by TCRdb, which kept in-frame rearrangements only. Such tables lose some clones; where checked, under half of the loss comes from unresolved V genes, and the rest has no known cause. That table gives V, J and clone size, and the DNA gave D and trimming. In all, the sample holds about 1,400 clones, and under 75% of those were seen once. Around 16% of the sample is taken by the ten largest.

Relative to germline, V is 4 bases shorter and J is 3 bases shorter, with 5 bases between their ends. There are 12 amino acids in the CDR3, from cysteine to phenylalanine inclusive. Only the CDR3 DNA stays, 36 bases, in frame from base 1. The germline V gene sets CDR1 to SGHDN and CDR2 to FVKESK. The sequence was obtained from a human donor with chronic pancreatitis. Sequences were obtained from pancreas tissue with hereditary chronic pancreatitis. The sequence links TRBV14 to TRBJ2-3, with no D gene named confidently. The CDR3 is CASSLLTDTQYF. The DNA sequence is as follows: TGTGCCAGCAGCCTCCTTACAGATACGCAGTATTTT.